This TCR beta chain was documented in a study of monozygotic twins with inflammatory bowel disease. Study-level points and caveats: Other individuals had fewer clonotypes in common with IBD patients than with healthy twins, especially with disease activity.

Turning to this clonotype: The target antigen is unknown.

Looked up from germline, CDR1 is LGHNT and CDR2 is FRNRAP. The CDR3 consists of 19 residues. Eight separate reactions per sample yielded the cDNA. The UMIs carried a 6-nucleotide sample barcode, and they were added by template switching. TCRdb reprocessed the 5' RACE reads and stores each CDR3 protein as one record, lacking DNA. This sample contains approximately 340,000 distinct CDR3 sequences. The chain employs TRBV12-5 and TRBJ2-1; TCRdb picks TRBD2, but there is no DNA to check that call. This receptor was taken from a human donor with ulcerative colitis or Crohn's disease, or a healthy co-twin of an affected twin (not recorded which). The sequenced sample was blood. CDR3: CASGLAGTSPPYSYNEQFF.